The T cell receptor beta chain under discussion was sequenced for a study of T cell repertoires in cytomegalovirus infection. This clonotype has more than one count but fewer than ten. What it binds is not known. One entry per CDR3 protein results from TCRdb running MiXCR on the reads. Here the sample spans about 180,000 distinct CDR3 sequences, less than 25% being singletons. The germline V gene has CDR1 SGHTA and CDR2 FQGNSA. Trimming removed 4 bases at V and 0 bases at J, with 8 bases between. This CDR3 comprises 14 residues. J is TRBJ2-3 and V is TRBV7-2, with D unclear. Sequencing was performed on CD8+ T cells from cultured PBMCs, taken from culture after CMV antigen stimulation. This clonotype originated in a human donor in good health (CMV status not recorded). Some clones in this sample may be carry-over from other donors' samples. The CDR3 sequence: CASSYSGSTDTQYF. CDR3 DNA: TGTGCCAGCAGCTACTCAGGTAGCACAGATACGCAGTATTTT.